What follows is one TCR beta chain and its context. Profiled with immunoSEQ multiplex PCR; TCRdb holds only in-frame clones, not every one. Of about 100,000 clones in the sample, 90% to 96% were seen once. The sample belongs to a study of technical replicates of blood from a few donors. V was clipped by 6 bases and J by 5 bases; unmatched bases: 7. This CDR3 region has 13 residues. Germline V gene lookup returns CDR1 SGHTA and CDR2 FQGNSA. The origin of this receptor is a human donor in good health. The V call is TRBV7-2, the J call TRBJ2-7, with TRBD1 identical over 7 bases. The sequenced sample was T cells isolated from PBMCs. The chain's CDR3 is CASRPPGTDEQYF. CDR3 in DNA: TGTGCCAGCAGACCTCCCGGGACAGACGAGCAGTACTTC.